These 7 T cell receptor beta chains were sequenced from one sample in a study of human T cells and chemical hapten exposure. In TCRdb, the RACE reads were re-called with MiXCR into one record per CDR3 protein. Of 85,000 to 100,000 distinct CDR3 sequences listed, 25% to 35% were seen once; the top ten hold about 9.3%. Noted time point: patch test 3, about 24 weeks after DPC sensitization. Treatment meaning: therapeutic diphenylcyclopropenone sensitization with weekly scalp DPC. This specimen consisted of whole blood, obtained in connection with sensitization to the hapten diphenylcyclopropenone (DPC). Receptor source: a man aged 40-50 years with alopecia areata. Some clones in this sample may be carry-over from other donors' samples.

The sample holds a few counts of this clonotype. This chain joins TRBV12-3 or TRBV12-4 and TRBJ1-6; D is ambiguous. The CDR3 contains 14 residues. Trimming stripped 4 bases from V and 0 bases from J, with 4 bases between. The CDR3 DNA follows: TGTGCCAGCAGTTCTAGCTCCTATAATTCACCCCTCCACTTT. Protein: CASSSSSYNSPLHF.

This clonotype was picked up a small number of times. This chain's CDR3 is CASSFIRADRDTQYF. The CDR3 DNA sequence: TGTGCCAGCAGTTTCATCCGGGCGGATAGAGATACGCAGTATTTT. The chain is built from TRBV28 and TRBJ2-3, with D unclear. Germline loops: CDR1 MDHEN, CDR2 SYDVKM. The CDR3 sequence is 15 residues long. Trimming left V 3 bases short and J 5 bases short, with 15 bases between.

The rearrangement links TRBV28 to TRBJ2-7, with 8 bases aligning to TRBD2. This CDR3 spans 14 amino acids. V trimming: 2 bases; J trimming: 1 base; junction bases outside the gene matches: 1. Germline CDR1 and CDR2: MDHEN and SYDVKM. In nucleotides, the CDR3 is TGTGCCAGCAGTTTAGCGGGAGGTTCCTACGAGCAGTACTTC. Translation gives CASSLAGGSYEQYF.

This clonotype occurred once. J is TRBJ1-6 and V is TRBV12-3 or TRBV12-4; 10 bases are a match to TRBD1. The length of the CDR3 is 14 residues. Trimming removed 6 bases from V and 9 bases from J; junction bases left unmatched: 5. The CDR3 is CASSPGQGTSPLHF. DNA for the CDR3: TGTGCCAGCAGCCCGGGACAGGGGACTTCACCCCTCCACTTT.

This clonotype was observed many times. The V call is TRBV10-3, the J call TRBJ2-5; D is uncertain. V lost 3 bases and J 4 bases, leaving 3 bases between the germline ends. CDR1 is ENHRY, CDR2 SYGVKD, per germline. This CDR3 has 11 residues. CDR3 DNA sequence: TGTGCCATCAGTGATCGAGAGACCCAGTACTTC. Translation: CAISDRETQYF.

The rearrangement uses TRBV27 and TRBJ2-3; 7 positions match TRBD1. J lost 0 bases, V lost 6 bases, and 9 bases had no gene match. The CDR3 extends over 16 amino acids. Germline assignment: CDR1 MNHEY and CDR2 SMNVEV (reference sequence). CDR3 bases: TGTGCCAGCAGACTAAGGGACAGAACTAGCACAGATACGCAGTATTTT. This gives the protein CASRLRDRTSTDTQYF.

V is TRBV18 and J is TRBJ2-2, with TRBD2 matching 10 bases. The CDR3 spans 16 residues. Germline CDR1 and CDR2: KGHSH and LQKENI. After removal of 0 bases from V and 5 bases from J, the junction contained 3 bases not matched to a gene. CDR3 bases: TGTGCCAGCTCACCACCTAGCGGGAGGAGGACCGGGGAGCTGTTTTTT. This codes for CASSPPSGRRTGELFF. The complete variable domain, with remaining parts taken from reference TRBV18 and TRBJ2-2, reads NAGVMQNPRHLVRRRGQEARLRCSPMKGHSHVYWYRQLPEEGLKFMVYLQKENIIDESGMPKERFSAEFPKEGPSILRIQQVVRGDSAAYFCASSPPSGRRTGELFFGEGSRLTVL.